The TCR beta chain under discussion was sequenced for a study of cytomegalovirus exposure and HLA in healthy donors (dated by TCRdb to about 2017). Looking at the study overall: According to an earlier analysis of 587 of the donors, about 190 million T cells yielded roughly 100 million unique TCR beta sequences and around 300 Gb of sequence data. Donor age, sex, ethnicity and CMV serostatus were compiled alongside the repertoire data. To study patterns of TCR occurrence, a later analysis re-analyzed previously published TCR beta repertoires from hundreds of donors and added high-resolution HLA genotyping. To predict cytomegalovirus infection status, the study brought together high-throughput TCR immunosequencing, statistical association of individual TCRs with disease status, and machine learning. Rather than using new phenotypic data, the later analysis identified candidate immune exposures from TCR beta sequences and from how often those sequences occurred across donors. The study profiled the T cell repertoires of 500 to 800 subjects by immunosequencing and related them to cytomegalovirus serostatus. In addition to the first cohort of approximately 670 subjects, a separate validation cohort of 120 different subjects was used. HLA typing included class I and class II loci at four-digit resolution. Typing coverage differed by locus: A, B, C, DRB1 and DQB1 were typed in roughly 620-630 donors, DQA1 in 500 to 550, DPA1 in 600 to 610, and DPB1 in approximately 450. A later genetic analysis took genome-wide SNP genotypes for about three fifths of the 666 donors and used that subset as a discovery cohort. Among the 398 genotyped donors, approximately 81% belonged to the genetic ancestry cluster associated with self-reported Caucasian donors. Every repertoire in the discovery cohort had been generated on one and the same sequencing platform. On average, around 200,000 unique TCR beta nucleotide sequences were sequenced per donor among some 430 genotyped donors of the cohort, with roughly 18% of those sequences being non-productive. About five DR-DQ haplotypes were handled as single units for association and clustering, since linkage in the cohort was strong. An earlier analysis of approximately 580 of the donors used high-throughput TCR beta sequencing to judge whether each TCR beta V gene segment behaved as functional or pseudogenic. The aim of the study was to test whether cataloging public T cell receptors could identify signatures of past pathogen exposure. Roughly 300 gigabases of sequencing data and approximately 92 million unique TCR sequences made up an early release that covered several hundred HLA-typed donors. What the research found in general, with its limitations: Correlated functional status among segregating V segments might be attributable to linkage disequilibrium, but an unknown experimental factor could not be ruled out. Because counts were too low, 15 to 20 rarely observed V segments, including chromosome 9 orphons, were excluded from the earlier analysis of around 590 of the donors. Because HLA typing was missing for some donors at each locus, association tests included only the typed subset. In a later analysis, the rate of TCR association differed among HLA loci, with DRB1 alleles having the most associated TCRs and HLA-C alleles having the fewest. The cohort was sequenced for TCR beta chains only, and without alpha or paired-chain data the features that could be detected were limited. In vitro tests confirmed that a few of the cytomegalovirus-associated TCR beta chains recognize cytomegalovirus antigens. In both the original and validation cohorts, the classifier was reported to diagnose cytomegalovirus status with high specificity and sensitivity. The sequencing pipeline was judged likely to have produced a cluster of highly shared sequence variants as a technical artifact. When HLA alleles, especially DR and DQ, strongly co-occurred, TCR associations were difficult to assign to individual alleles. In a later analysis, HLA-associated TCR beta chains were found to be more clonally expanded and to have lower generation probabilities than equally common non-associated chains. In a later analysis, most CMV-associated TCR beta chains were found to appear HLA-restricted, with HLA associations seemingly driven largely by CMV exposure. Most TCR sequences were observed very rarely across donors, whereas some public TCRs were present in many individuals. The presence/absence analyses assumed that sequencing depth was roughly uniform across donors, and that assumption may not be true. A later genetic analysis associated a missense DCLRE1C variant with V-gene and J-gene trimming of TCR beta chains, and an independent cohort replicated the association. An earlier analysis of 450 to 750 of the donors showed that most TCR beta V segments appeared in productive rearrangements either about 87% or about 30% of the time, which broadly matched IMGT annotations. Because the 87-base-pair reads could not distinguish some IMGT-functional V segments, including TRBV6-2 and TRBV6-3, those segments were excluded. The only immune exposure information available for the cohort was CMV serostatus. The authors suggested that the approach could potentially be generalized to other disease states and immunological phenotypes. Compared with the roughly 700-donor mean, donors in an Asian-associated ancestry cluster had fewer N-insertions in productive TCRs, according to a later genetic analysis. At a false discovery rate of 0.05, a later analysis linked 16,000 or so TCR beta sequences to specific HLA alleles. In a later analysis, several top co-occurrence clusters were reported to appear linked to parvovirus B19, influenza, CMV and Epstein-Barr virus. The study listed 150 to 200 TCR beta chains as associated with cytomegalovirus. A further reported finding was that TCR beta sequences accurately predicted the HLA-A and HLA-B alleles for most subjects in the first cohort.

Including cysteine and phenylalanine, the CDR3 has 14 amino acids. Just the 42-base CDR3 DNA is kept, in frame starting at base 1. CDR1 and CDR2 are drawn from the germline V gene: SGDLS, YYNGEE. V lost 7 bases and J lost 3 bases; the stretch between them is 13 bases long. This clone was observed a single time. Its antigen is not yet known. The sample holds no much larger clone one base away, and base qualities are not on file. The library was prepared using the immunoSEQ multiplex PCR assay. The multiplex PCR relied on a mix of 60 forward primers for TCR Vbeta segments and 13 reverse primers for TCR Jbeta segments. The CDR3 region of rearranged TCR beta genes was amplified from genomic DNA with a multiplex PCR assay. On the Illumina HiSeq System, the amplified TCR beta libraries were sequenced as 87-base-pair reads. Under the source paper's analysis protocol: A later analysis tallied 70 million to 100 million unique TCR beta chains across the 666 repertoires, and some 10 million of those chains were shared by two or more donors. Raw reads were error-corrected and collapsed into unique sequences by a nearest-neighbor algorithm in which closely related sequences were merged to remove PCR and sequencing errors. CDR3 sequences were aligned to IMGT reference sequences to assign V, D and J gene segments. Each retained sequence needed at least a six-nucleotide match to both a V gene segment and a J gene segment. Rearrangements were classified as productive when the CDR3 lacked stop codons and remained in frame with V and J, and all other rearrangements were classified as non-productive. CDR3 was defined according to IMGT convention as the region running from the second conserved V-encoded cysteine to the conserved J-encoded phenylalanine. The earlier analysis of about 590 of the donors excluded sequences that lacked an unambiguous match to a single V gene segment. In an earlier analysis of some 590 of the donors, a V segment was called functional when productive rearrangements were above 56.7%, and segregating when the standard deviation between donors exceeded 5%. To diagnose cytomegalovirus status from the catalog of TCR beta chain sequences, a statistical classification framework was built. In a later analysis, V and J genes were assigned by comparing TCR nucleotide sequences against IMGT/GENE-DB human TR gene sequences. Using the TCRdist pipeline, a later analysis assigned CDR3 sequences along with most-parsimonious VDJ recombination scenarios. In a later analysis, each TCR beta chain was defined by its CDR3 amino acid sequence together with its V-gene family, and reads lacking a unique V-gene family were excluded. To address suspected cross-contamination and a sequencing artifact, a later analysis removed 450 to 700 highly shared, low-generation-probability nucleotide sequences. A later analysis calculated a clonal expansion index for each public chain from normalized within-repertoire ranks of inferred template counts. Generation probabilities in a later analysis came from a VDJ recombination model fitted to out-of-frame rearrangements, and those results were checked against IGoR. A later analysis scored TCR-TCR, TCR-HLA and TCR-CMV co-occurrence with hypergeometric tests, applying a repertoire-size bias correction to TCR pairs. False discovery rates were estimated in a later analysis by permuting HLA or CMV assignments 20 times. In a later analysis, co-occurring TCRs were grouped with DBSCAN, and TCRdist sequence similarity was added when clustering was performed within HLA-allele-positive subsets. Repertoires with fewer than 30,000 or more than 120,000 public chains, plus five repertoires with anomalous nucleotide sharing, were excluded from co-occurrence clustering. Held by TCRdb, this immuneACCESS table contains in-frame sequences only and omits some clones. Under half of the omission traces to an unresolved V gene where checked; the cause of the rest is unknown. Clone size and V and J calls were adopted from that table, with D and trimming inferred from the DNA. The sample data list some 90,000 clones, and roughly 79% of these were observed just once. Roughly 14% of the sample rests with the top ten.

In total, roughly 670 healthy bone marrow donors made up the cohort. At the time of sampling, all cohort members were nominally healthy, though unrecorded immune exposures were likely present. The donor tested CMV seropositive, placing the donor among the roughly 300 seropositive members of the cohort. A peripheral blood sample was provided by each donor, and peripheral blood mononuclear cells were used for TCR beta sequencing. The Qiagen DNeasy Blood Extraction Kit was used to extract genomic DNA from the blood cell samples. The sequence joins TRBV9 to TRBJ2-2; matching of 6 bases hints at TRBD1 as the D gene. The source of this sequence is a woman aged 70-85 years in good health and CMV-seropositive. Material: PBMCs. The bases are TGTGCCAGCGCAACAGGGCTGGACACCGGGGAGCTGTTTTTT. Its protein product is CASATGLDTGELFF.